The 9 T cell receptor beta chains below all came from one sample that was sequenced in a study of blood T cell repertoires in COVID-19. The protocol was immunoSEQ multiplex PCR, while the TCRdb copy is restricted to in-frame clones and leaves out a portion. The sample holds about 70,000 clones, about 93% seen once. The sequencing sample was made of peripheral blood. These receptors all come from a human donor in a cohort sampled during active COVID-19.

This chain connects TRBV19 to TRBJ1-1; tentative D call: TRBD1 (6 bases). Trimming took off 7 bases at V and 1 base at J, with 19 bases between the two ends. The CDR3 consists of 16 residues. Germline V gives CDR1 LNHDA, CDR2 SQIVND (reference sequence). The CDR3 nucleotides are TGTGCCAGTAAGGGGGGGGACATCTCATCGAACACTGAAGCTTTCTTT. It translates to CASKGGDISSNTEAFF.

The chain joins TRBV5-4 to TRBJ2-7; 7 nucleotides line up with TRBD2. Per the germline V gene, CDR1 is SGHNT and CDR2 is YYREEE (reference sequence). This CDR3 is built from 16 residues. Trimming cost V 3 bases and J 2 bases; bases outside gene matches: 11. CDR3 sequence (DNA): TGTGCCAGCAGCTCGGGGGGATCCAGATCAACCTACGAGCAGTACTTC. Residues: CASSSGGSRSTYEQYF.

The gene calls are TRBV6-2 or TRBV6-3 and TRBJ1-5; 7 nucleotides match TRBD1. CDR3 length equals 14 residues. J gave up 5 bases and V 2 bases, and 3 bases lay outside the gene matches. In germline, CDR1 is MNHEY, CDR2 SVGEGT. The CDR3 DNA reads TGTGCCAGCAGTTACGGAACAGGGGATCAGCCCCAGCATTTT. It translates to CASSYGTGDQPQHF.

This clone was seen once. V gene TRBV19 combines with J gene TRBJ1-2; 8 bases are a match to TRBD1. The V and J ends lost 6 bases and 10 bases, in that order; junction bases with no gene match: 16. The CDR3 loop spans 15 amino acids. Germline CDR1 is LNHDA and CDR2 is SQIVND (reference sequence). CDR3 amino acids: CASRRTAGTGSFYTF. The CDR3 coding sequence is TGTGCCAGTAGGAGAACCGCCGGGACAGGCTCCTTCTACACCTTC.

The V call is TRBV7-3, the J call TRBJ2-7, with 8 bases identical to TRBD1. This CDR3 has 15 amino acids. Trimming at V came to 5 bases and at J to 4 bases, leaving 10 bases not matched to a gene. The germline CDR1 and CDR2 sequences are SGHTA and FQGTGA. CDR3 nucleotides: TGTGCCAGCAGCGCTGGGACAGGTAGAGGGTACGAGCAGTACTTC. Residues: CASSAGTGRGYEQYF.

J is TRBJ2-7 and V is TRBV7-2, with TRBD2 matching over 10 bases. The junction had 3 bases not matched to a gene; V was cut back by 5 bases and J by 2 bases. Germline V gives CDR1 SGHTA, CDR2 FQGNSA. The CDR3 loop spans 14 amino acids. The CDR3, as DNA: TGTGCCAGCAGCGCGAGCGGGGGGGCCTACGAGCAGTACTTC. This translates into CASSASGGAYEQYF.

V usage is TRBV19 and J usage is TRBJ2-7, with TRBD1 matching 10 bases. V dropped 2 bases and J dropped 3; count of bases not matched to a gene: 10. CDR1 LNHDA and CDR2 SQIVND come from the germline V gene (reference sequence). CDR3 size: 17 residues. The CDR3 loop reads CASSIYPSGTGVYEQYF. In DNA form, the CDR3 reads TGTGCCAGTAGTATATACCCCTCCGGGACAGGGGTCTACGAGCAGTACTTC.

The CDR3 region is CASSLGGEGSGYTF. The CDR3 bases are TGTGCCAGCAGCTTAGGGGGGGAAGGGAGTGGCTACACCTTC. The chain uses TRBV11-2 and TRBJ1-2; a weak D match, TRBD1 (5 bases). V shed 1 base and J shed 7 bases, with 13 bases lying between them. Germline V lookup: CDR1 SGHAT, CDR2 FQNNGV. The CDR3 runs 14 residues.

The chain carries TRBV7-3 and TRBJ1-1; a possible D gene is TRBD1 (5 bases). CDR1 and CDR2 from the germline V gene are SGHTA and FQGTGA. The CDR3 loop spans 14 amino acids. The V and J ends lost 0 bases and 2 bases respectively, with 7 bases between them. In nucleotides, the CDR3 is TGTGCCAGCAGCTTAACCAGGGATAACACTGAAGCTTTCTTT. Its protein product is CASSLTRDNTEAFF.